These 23 T cell receptor beta chains were all obtained from the same sample, sequenced in a study of CD8 T cells in Susac syndrome. Reverse transcription of about 0.45 to 1 ug RNA was performed with random hexamers. In TCRdb, the immunoSEQ multiplex PCR reads were re-called with MiXCR into one record per CDR3 protein. The data contain 150,000 to 190,000 distinct CDR3 sequences, approximately 95% of them seen just once; the ten biggest clones take up approximately 0.17%. Sequenced material: CD4+ T cells from PBMCs. The receptor source for this set is a human donor with Susac syndrome.

The J gene is TRBJ1-4, the V gene TRBV3-1; TRBD1 aligns across 12 bases. In germline, CDR1 is LGHDT, CDR2 YNNKEL (reference sequence). The CDR3 consists of 15 residues. Trimming took 7 bases from V and 7 from J; bases not matched to a gene: 7. CDR3 residues: CASKGTGGAGEKLFF. CDR3 coding DNA: TGTGCCAGCAAGGGGACAGGGGGCGCAGGTGAAAAACTGTTTTTT. Complete variable domain (other parts from reference TRBV3-1 and TRBJ1-4): DTAVSQTPKYLVTQMGNDKSIKCEQNLGHDTMYWYKQDSKKFLKIMFSYNNKELIINETVPNRFSPKSPDKAHLNLHINSLELGDSAVYFCASKGTGGAGEKLFFGSGTQLSVL.

The table lists this clonotype with a count of one. The chain carries TRBV12-3 or TRBV12-4 and TRBJ2-7, with D possibly being TRBD1 or TRBD2 (5 bases each). The CDR3 covers 15 residues. V lost 5 bases, J lost 1 base, and 15 bases lay in between. The DNA for the CDR3 is TGTGCCAGCAGTGGGACGTGGGGTGTATCCTACGAGCAGTACTTC. As protein: CASSGTWGVSYEQYF.

The chain couples TRBV20-1 to TRBJ2-3, with 7 bases identical to TRBD2. Unmatched junction bases numbered 3, after V lost 5 bases and J lost 4 bases. Germline-derived CDR1 and CDR2 are DFQATT and SNEGSKA (reference sequence). The CDR3 totals 12 residues. The CDR3 sequence is CSAQRGADTQYF. In DNA form, the CDR3 reads TGCAGTGCTCAGCGGGGAGCAGATACGCAGTATTTT.

The chain is built from TRBV7-2 and TRBJ2-3, with unresolved D. Germline CDR1 and CDR2: SGHTA and FQGNSA. This CDR3 has 14 amino acids. Deletions cut 5 bases from V and 8 bases from J, with 17 bases between. The CDR3 nucleotides read TGTGCCAGCAGCCCATGGGAAGTCCCTGGTACGCAGTATTTT. Protein: CASSPWEVPGTQYF.

DNA for the CDR3: TGCAGTGCTGGACTAGCGGGAAGCTCCTACGAGCAGTACTTC. This translates into CSAGLAGSSYEQYF. J is TRBJ2-7 and V is TRBV20-1, with 12 bases identical to TRBD2. The CDR3 is made up of 14 amino acids. The germline CDR1 and CDR2 sequences are DFQATT and SNEGSKA (reference sequence). V lost 5 bases, J lost 0 bases, and 2 bases stayed unmatched.

CDR3: CASSLPDANTGELFF. In DNA, the CDR3 is TGTGCCAGCAGTTTACCGGACGCCAACACCGGGGAGCTGTTTTTT. The rearrangement links TRBV25-1 to TRBJ2-2, with D hard to call. This CDR3 contains 15 residues. CDR1 MGHDK and CDR2 SYGVNS come from the germline V gene. Trimming pared 5 bases from V and 2 bases from J, leaving 12 bases between.

The CDR3 coding sequence is TGTGCCAGCAGCGTAGATAGCGGGCTCACAGATACGCAGTATTTT. Encoded protein: CASSVDSGLTDTQYF. The chain has TRBV9 and TRBJ2-3; TRBD2 aligns across 7 bases. The V segment lost 0 bases and the J segment 2 bases; nucleotides outside the gene matches: 3. The CDR3 sequence is 15 residues long. Germline V gene sequence: CDR1 SGDLS, CDR2 YYNGEE.

This clonotype was counted a single time. The rearrangement links TRBV7-2 to TRBJ1-6; D gene uncertain. The V gene lost 1 base and the J gene lost 9 bases, with 22 bases spanning the gap. Germline values: CDR1 SGHTA, CDR2 FQGNSA. The CDR3 covers 18 residues. The CDR3 DNA reads TGTGCCAGCAGCTTAGATGCAGGTCTCCGCCTTCGGGGTTCACCCCTCCACTTT. Its translation: CASSLDAGLRLRGSPLHF.

The chain is built from TRBV14 and TRBJ2-2; perhaps TRBD2 as D (5 bases). Germline CDR1 is SGHDN and CDR2 is FVKESK. The CDR3 is 13 residues long. With 2 bases removed from V and 8 bases from J, the gap between germline ends came to 9 bases. This chain's CDR3 is CASSQFGGGELFF. The CDR3 coding sequence is TGTGCCAGCAGCCAATTTGGCGGGGGGGAGCTGTTTTTT.

The rearrangement uses TRBV25-1 and TRBJ2-7, with D perhaps being TRBD1 or TRBD2 (7 bases each). V lost 3 bases and J lost 0, with 15 bases in between. Germline assignment: CDR1 MGHDK and CDR2 SYGVNS. The CDR3 covers 16 residues. The CDR3 nucleotides read TGTGCCAGCAGTGAGACAGGGCGGGGGACCTCCTACGAGCAGTACTTC. Its protein is CASSETGRGTSYEQYF.

The CDR3: CASSLQGGSGNTIYF. In DNA, the CDR3 is TGTGCCAGCAGCTTACAGGGTGGCTCTGGAAACACCATATATTTT. V gene TRBV7-3 combines with J gene TRBJ1-3; D possibly corresponds to TRBD1 (5 bases). The V and J ends lost 2 bases and 0 bases respectively, with 8 bases between them. Germline V CDR1 and CDR2: SGHTA, FQGTGA. CDR3 size: 15 residues.

The chain links TRBV6-5 to TRBJ2-1, with TRBD2 identical over 7 bases. Germline lookup yields CDR1 MNHEY and CDR2 SVGAGI. V shed 4 bases, J shed 0 bases, and the junction held 12 bases outside the gene matches. CDR3 length equals 18 residues. The CDR3 is CASSSPGLVGDSYNEQFF. The DNA of the CDR3 is TGTGCCAGCAGTTCACCCGGACTAGTTGGGGACTCCTACAATGAGCAGTTCTTC.

This clonotype has just one count. The chain combines TRBV29-1 with TRBJ1-6; weak D call: TRBD1 (5 bases). V lost 6 bases and J 6 bases, leaving 21 bases between the germline ends. Germline V gene sequence: CDR1 SQVTM, CDR2 ANQGSEA. This CDR3 is built from 16 residues. CDR3: CSVWVRRGRVNSPLHF. The CDR3 DNA is TGCAGCGTGTGGGTGAGGAGGGGCCGCGTTAATTCACCCCTCCACTTT.

The chain combines TRBV9 with TRBJ2-5; 10 positions match TRBD1. The V gene's germline CDR1 is SGDLS and CDR2 YYNGEE. V lost 4 bases and J lost 4; bases outside the gene matches: 7. The CDR3 contains 15 residues. Here the CDR3 reads CASSPRQGALETQYF. CDR3 in DNA: TGTGCCAGCAGCCCGCGACAGGGGGCTTTAGAGACCCAGTACTTC.

The chain combines TRBV29-1 with TRBJ1-2; 8 bases are shared with TRBD1. The CDR3 is 15 residues long. The germline gives CDR1 SQVTM, CDR2 ANQGSEA. V gave up 0 bases and J gave up 2 bases; unmatched junction bases: 5. The CDR3 DNA follows: TGCAGCGTTGAAGATCAAAACAGGGGGAACTATGGCTACACCTTC. It is translated as CSVEDQNRGNYGYTF.

The chain joins TRBV12-3 or TRBV12-4 to TRBJ1-4; tentative D call: TRBD1 (5 bases). The CDR3 spans 16 residues. V gave up 5 bases and J gave up 5 bases, with 18 bases separating them. The CDR3 is CASSPRAGTGNEKLFF. CDR3 bases: TGTGCCAGCAGTCCAAGAGCCGGGACTGGGAATGAAAAACTGTTTTTT.

The chain uses TRBV12-3 or TRBV12-4 and TRBJ2-2, with a weak D call TRBD1 (6 bases). Trimming cost V 7 bases and J 6 bases, with 9 bases left between them. The CDR3 runs 12 residues. Here the CDR3 reads CASTGASGELFF. The CDR3 DNA reads TGTGCCAGCACAGGGGCCTCCGGGGAGCTGTTTTTT.

This clonotype was seen a single time. The CDR3 region is CRAQGVARGEADTQYF. The CDR3 DNA reads as TGCAGAGCCCAAGGAGTGGCGCGGGGGGAAGCAGATACGCAGTATTTT. The chain recombines TRBV20-1 with TRBJ2-3; 8 positions match TRBD2. The CDR3 sequence is 16 residues long. The germline CDR1 and CDR2 sequences are DFQATT and SNEGSKA (reference sequence).

The chain couples TRBV3-1 to TRBJ2-1; 10 nucleotides match TRBD2. From germline, CDR1 is LGHDT and CDR2 YNNKEL (reference sequence). The CDR3 sequence is 15 residues long. With V trimmed by 3 bases and J by 5 bases, 4 bases remained unmatched. The CDR3 loop reads CASSQTLAGDNEQFF. CDR3 bases: TGTGCCAGCAGCCAGACCCTAGCGGGGGACAATGAGCAGTTCTTC.

The rearrangement joins TRBV18 to TRBJ2-7; D not certain. The germline gives CDR1 KGHSH, CDR2 LQKENI. V was trimmed by 1 base and J by 4 bases, leaving 11 bases between them. The CDR3 is made up of 14 amino acids. The CDR3 reads CASSPQWSLYEQYF. The CDR3 bases are TGTGCCAGCTCACCACAGTGGAGCCTATACGAGCAGTACTTC.

The gene calls are TRBV20-1 and TRBJ1-2; 7 positions agree with TRBD1. This CDR3 has 14 amino acids. The germline CDR1 and CDR2 sequences are DFQATT and SNEGSKA (reference sequence). J lost 3 bases, V lost 0 bases, and 4 bases had no gene match. In nucleotides, the CDR3 is TGCAGTGCTAGAGATACGCAGGGGGACTATGGCTACACCTTC. Its translation: CSARDTQGDYGYTF.

The chain couples TRBV20-1 to TRBJ2-3; 12 positions agree with TRBD1. V was clipped by 6 bases and J by 3 bases; unmatched bases: 4. The length of the CDR3 is 14 residues. CDR1 is DFQATT and CDR2 is SNEGSKA in the germline V gene (reference sequence). CDR3 in DNA: TGCAGTGCCGCGGGACAGGGGGCTACAGATACGCAGTATTTT. The encoded protein is CSAAGQGATDTQYF.

This clonotype was counted a single time. The chain carries TRBV29-1 and TRBJ1-1; the D gene is possibly TRBD1 (5 bases). The V end lost 1 base, the J end lost 3 bases, and 6 bases lay between the germline ends. CDR1 and CDR2 from the germline V gene are SQVTM and ANQGSEA. CDR3 length: 12 residues. For the CDR3, the DNA is TGCAGCGTTGAAGCGGGGGACACTGAAGCTTTCTTT. It codes for CSVEAGDTEAFF.